This TCR beta chain emerged from a study of T cell responses to AZD1222 COVID-19 vaccine. Overall study findings and caveats: The number of AZD1222 recipients seropositive at baseline was only 5 to 7.

Worth noting for this clone: The antigen is unknown.

Data came from immunoSEQ multiplex PCR; TCRdb stores just in-frame clones and leaves some out. The table has approximately 190,000 clones, 90% to 95% seen once. This specimen was peripheral blood, taken 28 days after the second dose of the MenACWY control vaccine. This sequence originates from an adult who received the MenACWY meningococcal vaccine as a control.

The chain's CDR3 is CASTRGTVGNQPQHF. CDR3 nucleotide sequence: TGTGCCAGCACCCGGGGGACAGTAGGCAATCAGCCCCAGCATTTT. V and J are TRBV5-8 and TRBJ1-5; 7 nucleotides line up with TRBD1. This CDR3 has 15 residues. Germline V gene sequence: CDR1 SGHTS, CDR2 YDEGEE. V gave up 6 bases and J gave up 2 bases; unmatched junction bases: 8. The whole variable domain, filled in from reference TRBV5-8 and TRBJ1-5, reads EAGVTQSPTHLIKTRGQQATLRCSPISGHTSVYWYQQALGLGLQFLLWYDEGEERNRGNFPPRFSGRQFPNYSSELNVNALELEDSALYLCASTRGTVGNQPQHFGDGTRLSIL.